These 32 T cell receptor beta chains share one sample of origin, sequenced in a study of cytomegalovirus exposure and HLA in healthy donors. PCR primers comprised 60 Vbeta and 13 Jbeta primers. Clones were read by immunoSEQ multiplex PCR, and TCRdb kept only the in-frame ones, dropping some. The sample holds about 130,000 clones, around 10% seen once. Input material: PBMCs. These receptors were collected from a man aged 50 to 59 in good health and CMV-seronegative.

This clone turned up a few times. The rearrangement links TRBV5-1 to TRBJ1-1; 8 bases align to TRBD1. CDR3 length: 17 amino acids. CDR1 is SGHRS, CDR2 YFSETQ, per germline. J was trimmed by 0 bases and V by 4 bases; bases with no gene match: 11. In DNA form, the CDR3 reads TGCGCCAGCAGCCTGAAGACAGGGGAAGTATTGAACACTGAAGCTTTCTTT. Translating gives CASSLKTGEVLNTEAFF.

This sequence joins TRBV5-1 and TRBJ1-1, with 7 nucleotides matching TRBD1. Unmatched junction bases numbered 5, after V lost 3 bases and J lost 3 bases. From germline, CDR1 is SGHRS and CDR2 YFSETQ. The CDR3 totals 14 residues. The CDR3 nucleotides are TGCGCCAGCAGCTCACAGGGGCCAGACACTGAAGCTTTCTTT. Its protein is CASSSQGPDTEAFF.

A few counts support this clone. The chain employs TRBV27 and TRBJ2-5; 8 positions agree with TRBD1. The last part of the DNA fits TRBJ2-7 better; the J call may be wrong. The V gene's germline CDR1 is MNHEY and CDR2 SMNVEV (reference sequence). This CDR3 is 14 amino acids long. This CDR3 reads CASSLRQGFYEQYF. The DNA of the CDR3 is TGTGCCAGCAGTCTTCGACAGGGGTTCTACGAGCAGTACTTC.

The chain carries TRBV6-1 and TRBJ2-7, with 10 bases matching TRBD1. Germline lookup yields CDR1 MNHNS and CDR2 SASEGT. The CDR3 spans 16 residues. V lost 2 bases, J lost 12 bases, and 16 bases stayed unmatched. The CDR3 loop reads CASSELPGQGSSFSYF. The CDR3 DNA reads TGTGCCAGCAGTGAACTGCCGGGACAGGGGTCGTCCTTCTCGTACTTC.

For the CDR3, the DNA is TGCGCCAGCAGCTTTTGGATCGCTGACAGTAATGAGCAGTTCTTC. It specifies CASSFWIADSNEQFF. The rearrangement links TRBV5-1 to TRBJ2-1, with TRBD1 as a possible D gene (5 bases). CDR1 and CDR2 (germline): SGHRS, YFSETQ. The CDR3 loop spans 15 amino acids. The V gene lost 2 bases and the J gene lost 7 bases, with 16 bases spanning the gap.

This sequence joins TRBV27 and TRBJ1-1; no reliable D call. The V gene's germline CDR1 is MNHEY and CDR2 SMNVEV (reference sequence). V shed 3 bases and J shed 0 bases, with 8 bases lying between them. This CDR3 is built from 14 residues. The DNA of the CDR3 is TGTGCCAGCAGTTTGAACAGAGTGAACACTGAAGCTTTCTTT. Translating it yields CASSLNRVNTEAFF.

The CDR3 region is CASSFRPGELFF. CDR3 sequence (DNA): TGCGCCAGCAGCTTCAGGCCCGGGGAGCTGTTTTTT. J is TRBJ2-2 and V is TRBV5-1; D unresolved. Trimming cost V 2 bases and J 6 bases, with 5 bases left between them. This CDR3 is 12 amino acids long. Germline lookup yields CDR1 SGHRS and CDR2 YFSETQ.

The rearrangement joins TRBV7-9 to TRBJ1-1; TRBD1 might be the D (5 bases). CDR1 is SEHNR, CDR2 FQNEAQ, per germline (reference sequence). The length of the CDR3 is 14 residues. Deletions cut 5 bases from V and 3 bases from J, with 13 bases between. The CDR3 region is CASSADIWDTEAFF. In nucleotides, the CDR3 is TGTGCCAGCAGCGCGGACATTTGGGACACTGAAGCTTTCTTT.

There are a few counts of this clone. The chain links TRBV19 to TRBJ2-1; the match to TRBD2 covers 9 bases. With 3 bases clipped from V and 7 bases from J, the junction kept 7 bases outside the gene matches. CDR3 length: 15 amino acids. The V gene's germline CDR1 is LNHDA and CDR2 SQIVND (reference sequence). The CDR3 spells CASSMLRGGRNEQFF. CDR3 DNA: TGTGCCAGTAGTATGTTGCGGGGGGGTAGGAATGAGCAGTTCTTC.

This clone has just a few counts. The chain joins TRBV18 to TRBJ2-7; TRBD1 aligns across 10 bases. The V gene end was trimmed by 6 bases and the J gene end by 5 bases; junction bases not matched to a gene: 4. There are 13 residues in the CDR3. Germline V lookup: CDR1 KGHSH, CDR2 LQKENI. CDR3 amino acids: CASSGQGEDEQYF. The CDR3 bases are TGTGCCAGCTCTGGACAGGGGGAAGACGAGCAGTACTTC. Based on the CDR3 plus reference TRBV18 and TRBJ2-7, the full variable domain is NAGVMQNPRHLVRRRGQEARLRCSPMKGHSHVYWYRQLPEEGLKFMVYLQKENIIDESGMPKERFSAEFPKEGPSILRIQQVVRGDSAAYFCASSGQGEDEQYFGPGTRLTVT.

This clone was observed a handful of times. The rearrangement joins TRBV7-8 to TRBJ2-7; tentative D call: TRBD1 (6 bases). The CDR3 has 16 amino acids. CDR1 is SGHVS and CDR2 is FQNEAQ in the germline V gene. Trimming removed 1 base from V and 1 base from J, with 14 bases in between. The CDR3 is CASSLVAGVKSYEQYF. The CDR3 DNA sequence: TGTGCCAGCAGCTTAGTGGCAGGGGTAAAGTCCTACGAGCAGTACTTC.

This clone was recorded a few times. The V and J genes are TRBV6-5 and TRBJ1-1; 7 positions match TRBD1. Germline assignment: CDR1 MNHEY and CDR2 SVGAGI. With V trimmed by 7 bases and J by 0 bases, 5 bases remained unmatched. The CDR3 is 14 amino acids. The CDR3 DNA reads TGTGCCAGCAACACCGGGACAGTGAACACTGAAGCTTTCTTT. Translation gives CASNTGTVNTEAFF.

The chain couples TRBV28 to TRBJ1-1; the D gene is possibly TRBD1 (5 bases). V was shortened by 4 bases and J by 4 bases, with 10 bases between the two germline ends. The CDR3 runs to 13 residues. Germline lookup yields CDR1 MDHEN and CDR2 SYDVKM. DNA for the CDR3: TGTGCCAGCAGTTCGACAGACGTCACTGAAGCTTTCTTT. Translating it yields CASSSTDVTEAFF.

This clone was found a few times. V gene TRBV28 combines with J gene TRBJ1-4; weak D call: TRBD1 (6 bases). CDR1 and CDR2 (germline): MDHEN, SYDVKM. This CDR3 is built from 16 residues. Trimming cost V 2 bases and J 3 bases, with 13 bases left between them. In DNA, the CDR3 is TGTGCCAGCAGTTTAGGGGGGGCCGGAGCTAATGAAAAACTGTTTTTT. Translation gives CASSLGGAGANEKLFF.

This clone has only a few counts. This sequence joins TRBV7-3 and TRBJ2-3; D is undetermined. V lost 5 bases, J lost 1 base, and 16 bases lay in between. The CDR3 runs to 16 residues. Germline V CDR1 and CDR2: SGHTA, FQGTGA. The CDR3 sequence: CASSPGSFPGTDTQYF. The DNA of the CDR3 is TGTGCCAGCAGCCCCGGTAGCTTTCCGGGCACAGATACGCAGTATTTT.

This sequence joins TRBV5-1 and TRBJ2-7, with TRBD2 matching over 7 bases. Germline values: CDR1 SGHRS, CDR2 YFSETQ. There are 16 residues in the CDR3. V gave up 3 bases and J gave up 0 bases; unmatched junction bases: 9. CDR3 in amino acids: CASSSSGGSSSYEQYF. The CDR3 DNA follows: TGCGCCAGCAGCTCTAGCGGAGGGTCGAGCTCCTACGAGCAGTACTTC.

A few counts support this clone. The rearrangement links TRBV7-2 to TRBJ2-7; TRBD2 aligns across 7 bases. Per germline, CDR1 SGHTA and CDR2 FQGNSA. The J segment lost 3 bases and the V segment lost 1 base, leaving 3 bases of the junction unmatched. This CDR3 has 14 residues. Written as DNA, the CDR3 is TGTGCCAGCAGCTTAGGGGCTAGCGGCTACGAGCAGTACTTC. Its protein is CASSLGASGYEQYF.

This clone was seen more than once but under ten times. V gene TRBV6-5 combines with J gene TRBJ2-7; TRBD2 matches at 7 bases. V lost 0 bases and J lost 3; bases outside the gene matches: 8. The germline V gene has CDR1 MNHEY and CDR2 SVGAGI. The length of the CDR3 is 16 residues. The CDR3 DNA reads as TGTGCCAGCAGTTACTCGAAGGCTAGCGGTATCTACGAGCAGTACTTC. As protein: CASSYSKASGIYEQYF.

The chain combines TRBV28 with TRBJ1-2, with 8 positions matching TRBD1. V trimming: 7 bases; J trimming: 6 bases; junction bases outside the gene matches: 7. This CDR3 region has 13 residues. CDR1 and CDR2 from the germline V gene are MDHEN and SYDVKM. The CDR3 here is CASTDRGINGYTF. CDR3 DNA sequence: TGTGCCAGCACAGACAGGGGAATTAATGGCTACACCTTC.

The CDR3: CASSLARLPDTQYF. As DNA, the CDR3 is TGTGCCAGCAGCTTAGCGAGGCTGCCAGATACGCAGTATTTT. The V and J genes are TRBV7-2 and TRBJ2-3; no firm D call. Between the trimmed V and J ends, which lost 0 bases and 4 bases, there was a span of 8 bases. This CDR3 has 14 residues. Germline values: CDR1 SGHTA, CDR2 FQGNSA. Full variable domain (missing parts from reference TRBV7-2 and TRBJ2-3): GAGVSQSPSNKVTEKGKDVELRCDPISGHTALYWYRQSLGQGLEFLIYFQGNSAPDKSGLPSDRFSAERTGGSVSTLTIQRTQQEDSAVYLCASSLARLPDTQYFGPGTRLTVL.

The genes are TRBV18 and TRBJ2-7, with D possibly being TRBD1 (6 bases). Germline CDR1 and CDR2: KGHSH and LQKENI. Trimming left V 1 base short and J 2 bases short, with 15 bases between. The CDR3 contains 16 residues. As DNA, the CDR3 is TGTGCCAGCTCACCACGGACAGATGATCTTACCTACGAGCAGTACTTC. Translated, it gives CASSPRTDDLTYEQYF.

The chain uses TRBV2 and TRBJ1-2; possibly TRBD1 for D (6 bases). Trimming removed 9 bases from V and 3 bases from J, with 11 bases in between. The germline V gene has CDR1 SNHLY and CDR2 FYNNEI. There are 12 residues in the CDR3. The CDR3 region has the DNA TGTGCCAGTCGACAGGTGGACTATGGCTACACCTTC. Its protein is CASRQVDYGYTF.

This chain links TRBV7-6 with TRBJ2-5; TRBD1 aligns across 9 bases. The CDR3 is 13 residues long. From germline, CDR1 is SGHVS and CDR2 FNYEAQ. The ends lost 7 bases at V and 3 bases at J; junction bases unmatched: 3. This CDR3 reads CASIRQGEETQYF. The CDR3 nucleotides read TGTGCCAGCATACGACAGGGGGAAGAGACCCAGTACTTC.

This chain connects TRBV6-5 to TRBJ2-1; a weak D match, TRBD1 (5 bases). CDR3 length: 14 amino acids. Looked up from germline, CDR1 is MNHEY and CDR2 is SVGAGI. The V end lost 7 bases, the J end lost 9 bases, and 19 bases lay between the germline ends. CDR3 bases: TGTGCCAGCACCCTGGCCCCATTTGGGGCTGAGCAGTTCTTC. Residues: CASTLAPFGAEQFF.

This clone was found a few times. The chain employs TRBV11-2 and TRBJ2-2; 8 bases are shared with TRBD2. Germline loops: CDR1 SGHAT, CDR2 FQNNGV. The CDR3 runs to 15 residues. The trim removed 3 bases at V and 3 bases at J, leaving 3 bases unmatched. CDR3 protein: CASSFQAGDTGELFF. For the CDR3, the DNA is TGTGCCAGCAGCTTTCAAGCGGGGGACACCGGGGAGCTGTTTTTT.

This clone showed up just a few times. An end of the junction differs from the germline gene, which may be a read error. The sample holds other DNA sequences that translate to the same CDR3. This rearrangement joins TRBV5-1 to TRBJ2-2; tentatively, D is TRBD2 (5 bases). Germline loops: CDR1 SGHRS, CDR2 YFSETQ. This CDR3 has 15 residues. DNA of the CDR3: TGCGCCAGCAGCTTGGCCGTAGTGGTCACCGGGGAGCTGTTTTTC. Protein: CASSLAVVVTGELFF.

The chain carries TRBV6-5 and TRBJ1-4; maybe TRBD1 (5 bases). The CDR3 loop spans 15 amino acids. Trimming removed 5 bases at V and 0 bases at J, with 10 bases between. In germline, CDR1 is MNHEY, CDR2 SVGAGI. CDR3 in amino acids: CASSRQSATNEKLFF. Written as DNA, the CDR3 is TGTGCCAGCAGTCGACAGTCTGCAACTAATGAAAAACTGTTTTTT.

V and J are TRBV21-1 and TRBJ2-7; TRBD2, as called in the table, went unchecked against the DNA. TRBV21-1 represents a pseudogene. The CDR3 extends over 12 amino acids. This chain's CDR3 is CASTRDYYEQYF. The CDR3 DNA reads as TGTGCCAGCACCCGGGACTACTACGAGCAGTACTTC.

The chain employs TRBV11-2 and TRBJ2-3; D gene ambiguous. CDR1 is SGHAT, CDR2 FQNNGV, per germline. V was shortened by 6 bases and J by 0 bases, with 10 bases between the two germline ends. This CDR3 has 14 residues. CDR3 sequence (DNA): TGTGCCAGCAGTCAGCAGACTAGCACAGATACGCAGTATTTT. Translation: CASSQQTSTDTQYF.

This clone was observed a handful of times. The CDR3 DNA reads TGTGCCAGCAGTAACCCCCCGGGACAGGGTAATTCACCCCTCCACTTT. This translates into CASSNPPGQGNSPLHF. This chain links TRBV28 with TRBJ1-6, with TRBD1 matching 9 bases. There are 16 residues in the CDR3. J lost 6 bases, V lost 5 bases, and 8 bases had no gene match. Per the germline V gene, CDR1 is MDHEN and CDR2 is SYDVKM.

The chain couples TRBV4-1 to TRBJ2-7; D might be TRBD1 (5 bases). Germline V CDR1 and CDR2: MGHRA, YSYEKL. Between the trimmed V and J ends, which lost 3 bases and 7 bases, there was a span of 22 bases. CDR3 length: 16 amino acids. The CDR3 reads CASSQGLEPQAREQYF. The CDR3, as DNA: TGCGCCAGCAGCCAGGGGCTAGAACCCCAGGCTAGGGAGCAGTACTTC.

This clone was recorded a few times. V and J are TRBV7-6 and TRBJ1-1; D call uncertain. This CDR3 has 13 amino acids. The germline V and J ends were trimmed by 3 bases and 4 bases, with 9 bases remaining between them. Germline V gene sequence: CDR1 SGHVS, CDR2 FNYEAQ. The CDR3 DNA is TGTGCCAGCAGCTTCGAGTCGGGCACTGAAGCTTTCTTT. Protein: CASSFESGTEAFF. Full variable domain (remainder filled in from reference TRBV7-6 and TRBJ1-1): GAGVSQSPRYKVTKRGQDVALRCDPISGHVSLYWYRQALGQGPEFLTYFNYEAQQDKSGLPNDRFSAERPEGSISTLTIQRTEQRDSAMYRCASSFESGTEAFFGQGTRLTVV.